This T cell receptor (beta chain) was recovered during a study of blood T cell repertoires in COVID-19. Seattle enrolled patients during active infection and tracked them longitudinally. Measured with immunoSEQ multiplex PCR; TCRdb has only the in-frame clones, and not every one. Of roughly 250,000 clones listed, 70% to 90% are singletons. CDR1 and CDR2 from the germline V gene are SNHLY and FYNNEI. V lost 5 bases and J lost 2, with 13 bases in between. CDR3 length equals 14 residues. This receptor was obtained from a human donor with COVID-19, enrolled during active disease. The donor label of this sample is uncertain. Sequenced material: peripheral blood. The chain has TRBV2 and TRBJ2-7; D might be TRBD1 (6 bases). CDR3 DNA sequence: TGTGCCAGCAGTACGCTGGGGGCTACCTACGAGCAGTACTTC. Translating gives CASSTLGATYEQYF.